One sample yielded the 10 T cell receptor beta chains listed below, sequenced in a study of blood T cell repertoires in COVID-19. Here immunoSEQ multiplex PCR was the method, and the copy in TCRdb shows in-frame clones only, minus some. This table holds roughly 360,000 clones, over 75% found once. The sample was PBMCs or T cells enriched from blood (not recorded which). The origin of the receptors is a man aged 30 to 39 who had recovered from COVID-19.

The gene calls are TRBV29-1 and TRBJ2-1; 8 bases are a match to TRBD2. V lost 4 bases and J lost 4; bases outside the gene matches: 6. From germline, CDR1 is SQVTM and CDR2 ANQGSEA. This CDR3 has 14 residues. In DNA, the CDR3 is TGCAGCGTTGCACTAGCGGACAAGTACAATGAGCAGTTCTTC. Translated: CSVALADKYNEQFF.

The chain combines TRBV5-1 with TRBJ2-6, with TRBD1 identical over 9 bases. Losses at the gene ends were 4 bases for V and 0 bases for J; bases not matched to a gene: 8. Germline lookup yields CDR1 SGHRS and CDR2 YFSETQ. The CDR3 is 18 residues long. The CDR3 region is CASSLTGGTSSGANVLTF. The CDR3 nucleotides are TGCGCCAGCAGCCTAACAGGGGGCACCTCCTCTGGGGCCAACGTCCTGACTTTC. The variable domain in full, completed from reference TRBV5-1 and TRBJ2-6, reads KAGVTQTPRYLIKTRGQQVTLSCSPISGHRSVSWYQQTPGQGLQFLFEYFSETQRNKGNFPGRFSGRQFSNSRSEMNVSTLELGDSALYLCASSLTGGTSSGANVLTFGAGSRLTVL.

On this clone itself: Other DNA sequences within the sample encode an identical CDR3. The rearrangement links TRBV19 to TRBJ1-2; D gene unclear. From germline, CDR1 is LNHDA and CDR2 SQIVND (reference sequence). CDR3 length: 13 residues. V gave up 3 bases and J gave up 4 bases, with 9 bases separating them. CDR3 in DNA: TGTGCCAGTAGTATTGGGCAGTCCTATGGCTACACCTTC. Encoded protein: CASSIGQSYGYTF.

The chain is built from TRBV7-9 and TRBJ2-7, with 10 bases that match TRBD1. Trimming took 2 bases from V and 5 from J; bases not matched to a gene: 6. Looked up from germline, CDR1 is SEHNR and CDR2 is FQNEAQ (reference sequence). CDR3 size: 15 residues. The CDR3 DNA reads TGTGCCAGCAGCTTACTCGGGACAGGGGTAGACGAGCAGTACTTC. Translating it yields CASSLLGTGVDEQYF.

This clone was seen only once. The chain has TRBV9 and TRBJ1-2, with 7 positions matching TRBD1. There are 13 residues in the CDR3. Germline CDR1 SGDLS, CDR2 YYNGEE. V was pared by 2 bases and J by 8 bases, with 6 bases of the junction left unmatched. The CDR3 region is CASSVLTGVGYTF. DNA of the CDR3: TGTGCCAGCAGCGTCCTCACAGGGGTGGGCTACACCTTC.

This sequence joins TRBV6-4 and TRBJ2-3; D is unclear. Trimming cost V 3 bases and J 0 bases, with 7 bases left between them. Germline CDR1 MRHNA, CDR2 SNTAGT. The length of the CDR3 is 14 residues. The CDR3 bases are TGTGCCAGCAGTGAGGAGTCTAGCACAGATACGCAGTATTTT. Amino acid sequence: CASSEESSTDTQYF.

The genes are TRBV9 and TRBJ2-2; 7 bases fit TRBD1. Germline V gives CDR1 SGDLS, CDR2 YYNGEE. J gave up 3 bases and V 3 bases, and 11 bases lay outside the gene matches. CDR3 length equals 17 residues. The CDR3 DNA sequence: TGTGCCAGCAGCGCCAATCCTCAGGGGGTGGACACCGGGGAGCTGTTTTTT. It yields the protein CASSANPQGVDTGELFF.

The chain employs TRBV9 and TRBJ1-2; TRBD1 matches at 10 bases. From germline, CDR1 is SGDLS and CDR2 YYNGEE. This CDR3 region has 17 residues. V gave up 3 bases and J gave up 0 bases; unmatched junction bases: 8. This CDR3 reads CASSAPGQGPPNYGYTF. Here the CDR3 DNA reads TGTGCCAGCAGCGCCCCGGGACAGGGGCCGCCTAACTATGGCTACACCTTC.

V usage is TRBV12-3 or TRBV12-4 and J usage is TRBJ1-5; D might be TRBD1 (6 bases). Trimming removed 5 bases from V and 7 bases from J, with 9 bases in between. CDR3 length: 12 residues. CDR3 sequence: CASSKQGQPQHF. For the CDR3, the DNA is TGTGCCAGCAGTAAACAGGGACAGCCCCAGCATTTT.

This chain uses TRBV12-3 or TRBV12-4 with TRBJ2-3, with a tentative D call TRBD2 (6 bases). Trimming stripped 5 bases from V and 6 bases from J, with 12 bases between. This CDR3 spans 13 amino acids. In DNA, the CDR3 is TGTGCCAGCAGTACTAATCGGGGGGATACGCAGTATTTT. This translates into CASSTNRGDTQYF.